The rows below give T cell receptor beta chains drawn from one sample of a study of CD8+ T cells in alopecia areata. Repertoires were generated with immunoSEQ multiplex PCR, while TCRdb's copy carries only in-frame clones and drops some. The sample has about 160,000 clones; 55% to 75% are singletons. The sequences come from CD4+ T cells sorted from blood, collected at week 4, from a patient treated with tofacitinib. The origin of the receptors is a human donor with alopecia areata. The CDR3 runs from the conserved cysteine through the conserved F or W.

v_call cdr3_aa
TRBV25-1 CASSDSGSGANVLTF
TRBV19 CASSGLNQPQHF
TRBV7-2 CASSLRPGGPDTQYF
TRBV30 CAWKRGVRETQYF
TRBV2 CASSGKTGGSNEQYF
TRBV2 CASGAGQGNYGYTF
TRBV6-6 CASSYLRTGELEAFF
TRBV29-1 CSSRQNYGYTF
TRBV30 CAGTLAGGPNEQFF
TRBV6-6 CASGSGLQETQYF
TRBV29-1 CSALLRDEQFF
TRBV10-3 CASQGRPEETQYF
TRBV27 CASSRRGSISYEQYF
TRBV18 CASSPGGSNQPQHF
TRBV5-1 CASSLGVGDQYF
TRBV5-1 CASSFEGETQYF
TRBV14 CASSQTGYEQYF
TRBV6-1 CASSGAGKTYEQYF
TRBV30 CAWSQQGARGYTF
TRBV29-1 CSTRTGAGNTIYF
TRBV2 CASNAGVTDTQYF
TRBV29-1 CSAGQGGDSPLHF
TRBV2 CASRVGKNTGELFF
TRBV7-9 CASSPRQGDQETQYF
TRBV5-1 CASSSGTIYGYTF
TRBV7-2 CASLPLPGVHYGYTF
TRBV11-2 CASSSTGGQETQYF
TRBV19 CASSTPGGSGANVLTF
TRBV29-1 CSVTGASGTEAFF
TRBV15 CATSRERYGYTF
TRBV5-1 CASSATPQETQYF
TRBV23-1 CASSQSNPGRYGYTF
TRBV5-1 CASSLSTGVREQYF
TRBV29-1 CSVVGGQGVDEQFF
TRBV5-1 CASSLAGTGNTEAFF
TRBV29-1 CSAGLASEQYF
TRBV7-9 CASSLIGGANYGYTF
TRBV29-1 CSVDRGGGETQYF
TRBV27 CASSRGRDTGELFF
TRBV18 CASSPGQGFYNEQFF
TRBV9 CASSPPGGEKLFF
TRBV2 CASRDGANTEAFF
TRBV25-1 CASSAAVGAGSSYNEQFF
TRBV29-1 CSVSRTGGNEQYF
TRBV29-1 CSTNREDGYTF
TRBV6-5 CAVGQGHNYGYTF
TRBV29-1 CSVVRRGVLPSYEQYF
TRBV25-1 CTDPGIPHEQFF
TRBV27 CASTPTLSGANVLTF
TRBV4-1 CASSQPKEGLEAFF
TRBV29-1 CSGRDRVFETQYF
TRBV7-9 CASSLASTDTQYF
TRBV5-1 CASSSGTNTGELFF
TRBV29-1 CSVRTGTDTQYF